Shown below are 20 T cell receptor beta chains from a single sample sequenced in a study of beta chain features in type 1 diabetes. What was sequenced were expressed TCRB transcripts, since all of the isolated RNA had been reverse transcribed. Here immunoSEQ multiplex PCR was the method, and the copy in TCRdb shows in-frame clones only, minus some. The sample consists of fewer than 550,000 clones, about an eighth of them appearing once. Sequencing input: naive CD4+ T cells from blood. These receptors all come from a young woman in good health.

With regard to this clone: Relative to the germline gene, one junction end is altered; a read error may explain this. This chain links TRBV19 with TRBJ1-5; TRBD1 matches at 8 bases. The CDR3 has 12 amino acids. Germline CDR1 reads LNHDA; CDR2 reads SQIVND (reference sequence). CDR3 sequence (DNA): TGTGCCAGAGGACAGGGCAACCAGCCCCAGCATTTT. Translating it yields CARGQGNQPQHF.

This clone was counted between two and nine times. This rearrangement joins TRBV11-1 to TRBJ2-3; possible D gene TRBD2, 5 bases. This CDR3 is built from 16 residues. V lost 5 bases and J lost 5, with 20 bases in between. CDR1 is SGHAT and CDR2 is FQDESV in the germline V gene (reference sequence). CDR3 DNA sequence: TGTGCCAGCAGCCCACGAGGGAATCCCCTCGGAGATACGCAGTATTTT. Protein sequence: CASSPRGNPLGDTQYF.

The V gene is TRBV14, the J gene TRBJ2-5, with D possibly being TRBD2 (6 bases). V lost 2 bases and J lost 5, with 15 bases in between. The CDR3 covers 15 residues. Germline V gives CDR1 SGHDN, CDR2 FVKESK. The CDR3 here is CASSQTGTQAETQYF. The CDR3 bases are TGTGCCAGCAGCCAAACCGGGACTCAGGCGGAGACCCAGTACTTC.

This clone came up a few times. The rearrangement uses TRBV7-2 and TRBJ1-1; D is uncertain. Per the germline V gene, CDR1 is SGHTA and CDR2 is FQGNSA. This CDR3 comprises 13 residues. The V gene lost 3 bases and the J gene lost 0 bases, with 5 bases spanning the gap. DNA of the CDR3: TGTGCCAGCAGCTTTTGGATGAACACTGAAGCTTTCTTT. Protein: CASSFWMNTEAFF.

The CDR3 spells CASSLVGDEQFF. The CDR3 DNA follows: TGTGCCAGCAGCTTAGTCGGGGATGAGCAGTTCTTC. The chain employs TRBV7-2 and TRBJ2-1, with D perhaps matching TRBD2 (5 bases). Trimming took off 1 base at V and 8 bases at J, with 6 bases between the two ends. The CDR3 runs to 12 residues. Germline CDR1 reads SGHTA; CDR2 reads FQGNSA.

This chain links TRBV7-2 with TRBJ1-6; 7 nucleotides line up with TRBD1. The CDR3 contains 19 residues. J lost 6 bases, V lost 5 bases, and 19 bases had no gene match. CDR1 and CDR2 from the germline V gene are SGHTA and FQGNSA. The CDR3 sequence: CASSRAIGTGDMGNSPLHF. CDR3 DNA sequence: TGTGCCAGCAGCCGAGCGATAGGAACAGGGGATATGGGTAATTCACCCCTCCACTTT.

The rearrangement uses TRBV4-1 and TRBJ2-5; D not resolved. The CDR3 spans 16 residues. From germline, CDR1 is MGHRA and CDR2 YSYEKL. V dropped 2 bases and J dropped 3 bases, with 16 bases sitting between them. CDR3 nucleotides: TGCGCCAGCAGCCAACCGGCGCGAAGCCTCGAAGAGACCCAGTACTTC. Translating gives CASSQPARSLEETQYF.

The V call is TRBV9, the J call TRBJ2-7; 7 bases line up with TRBD2. This CDR3 spans 15 amino acids. The trim removed 0 bases at V and 6 bases at J, leaving 9 bases unmatched. CDR1 and CDR2 (germline): SGDLS, YYNGEE. The DNA for the CDR3 is TGTGCCAGCAGCGTAGCGGTGGGAGGGGACGTCGAGCAGTACTTC. It translates to CASSVAVGGDVEQYF.

This clone was picked up a small number of times. This sequence joins TRBV27 and TRBJ1-1, with a weak D call TRBD1 (5 bases). The germline V gene encodes CDR1 MNHEY and CDR2 SMNVEV (reference sequence). The germline V and J ends were trimmed by 5 bases and 8 bases, with 12 bases remaining between them. This CDR3 is built from 12 residues. As DNA, the CDR3 is TGTGCCAGCAGTCCTCATAAGGGGGAAGCTTTCTTT. Translation: CASSPHKGEAFF.

The rearrangement joins TRBV7-3 to TRBJ2-5; a weak D match, TRBD1 (6 bases). The CDR3 spans 13 residues. Looked up from germline, CDR1 is SGHTA and CDR2 is FQGTGA. Trimming removed 2 bases from V and 3 bases from J, with 7 bases in between. The CDR3 reads CASSLDRKETQYF. DNA for the CDR3: TGTGCCAGCAGCTTAGACAGGAAAGAGACCCAGTACTTC.

The genes are TRBV30 and TRBJ2-7, with TRBD1 as a possible D gene (6 bases). The CDR3 runs to 16 residues. Germline CDR1 reads GTSNPN; CDR2 reads SVGIG (reference sequence). V gave up 1 base and J gave up 3 bases, with 19 bases separating them. In DNA form, the CDR3 reads TGTGCCTGGAGTGCCGGCGGTCTAGGCAGGGGCTACGAGCAGTACTTC. This translates into CAWSAGGLGRGYEQYF.

Concerning this clone: The same CDR3 arises from other DNA sequences in this sample as well. V gene TRBV5-4 combines with J gene TRBJ2-3, with 7 nucleotides matching TRBD1. J was trimmed by 0 bases and V by 3 bases; bases with no gene match: 4. The CDR3 sequence is 15 residues long. Germline CDR1 and CDR2: SGHNT and YYREEE (reference sequence). The CDR3 coding sequence is TGTGCCAGCAGCTCTAGACAGGGTAGCACAGATACGCAGTATTTT. Translating it yields CASSSRQGSTDTQYF. Based on the CDR3 plus reference TRBV5-4 and TRBJ2-3, the full variable domain is ETGVTQSPTHLIKTRGQQVTLRCSSQSGHNTVSWYQQALGQGPQFIFQYYREEENGRGNFPPRFSGLQFPNYSSELNVNALELDDSALYLCASSSRQGSTDTQYFGPGTRLTVL.

This clone was picked up a small number of times. The chain combines TRBV5-1 with TRBJ2-1; 10 positions match TRBD2. This CDR3 comprises 17 residues. Losses at the gene ends were 3 bases for V and 4 bases for J; bases not matched to a gene: 10. The V gene's germline CDR1 is SGHRS and CDR2 YFSETQ. The CDR3 here is CASSSIAGGVVYNEQFF. The CDR3 DNA sequence: TGCGCCAGCAGCTCCATAGCGGGAGGCGTTGTATACAATGAGCAGTTCTTC.

The chain joins TRBV6-5 to TRBJ1-2; D uncertain. V was clipped by 2 bases and J by 8 bases, with 21 bases between them. The CDR3 totals 16 residues. The germline gives CDR1 MNHEY, CDR2 SVGAGI. In nucleotides, the CDR3 is TGTGCCAGCAGTTACACAGATCGGCCCGATCGGTACGGCTACACCTTC. It encodes CASSYTDRPDRYGYTF.

This clone was found a few times. The genes are TRBV4-3 and TRBJ2-6; no firm D call. With 1 base removed from V and 0 bases from J, the gap between germline ends came to 13 bases. Germline V gene data show CDR1 as LGHNA and CDR2 as YSLEER. This CDR3 has 18 amino acids. In DNA, the CDR3 is TGCGCCAGCAGCCAAGTAACCCTTCCCGTCTCTGGGGCCAACGTCCTGACTTTC. This encodes CASSQVTLPVSGANVLTF.

This clone appeared a single time. The rearrangement uses TRBV27 and TRBJ2-7, with 7 bases identical to TRBD2. Germline lookup yields CDR1 MNHEY and CDR2 SMNVEV (reference sequence). The V and J ends lost 0 bases and 2 bases, in that order; junction bases with no gene match: 16. The CDR3 sequence is 19 residues long. CDR3: CASSLSVMRLGGSPYEQYF. CDR3 DNA sequence: TGTGCCAGCAGTTTATCCGTTATGCGTCTTGGCGGGAGTCCCTACGAGCAGTACTTC.

The chain combines TRBV4-2 with TRBJ2-1; 15 bases match TRBD2. This CDR3 is built from 18 residues. V trimming: 2 bases; J trimming: 4 bases; junction bases outside the gene matches: 6. Germline lookup yields CDR1 LGHNA and CDR2 YNFKEQ. The CDR3 loop is CASSQFSGLAGGYNEQFF. Here the CDR3 DNA reads TGTGCCAGCAGCCAATTCTCGGGACTAGCGGGGGGTTACAATGAGCAGTTCTTC.

The chain couples TRBV7-2 to TRBJ2-3; 14 nucleotides line up with TRBD2. The CDR3 has 16 amino acids. Germline-derived CDR1 and CDR2 are SGHTA and FQGNSA. V lost 4 bases to trimming and J lost 6 bases; unmatched junction nucleotides: 6. In nucleotides, the CDR3 is TGTGCCAGCAGCTCGGGACTAGCGGGAGTAGTTGATACGCAGTATTTT. It yields the protein CASSSGLAGVVDTQYF.

The V gene is TRBV7-2, the J gene TRBJ1-3; D remains ambiguous. Per germline, CDR1 SGHTA and CDR2 FQGNSA. V lost 1 base to trimming and J lost 2 bases, with 15 bases between them. This CDR3 has 17 residues. CDR3 in amino acids: CASSLVATGATGNTIYF. The DNA for the CDR3 is TGTGCCAGCAGCTTAGTGGCAACCGGAGCTACTGGAAACACCATATATTTT.

The chain uses TRBV7-8 and TRBJ2-4; D assignment may be TRBD1 or TRBD2 (5 bases each). This CDR3 comprises 15 residues. V was clipped by 2 bases and J by 2 bases, with 10 bases between them. Germline V CDR1 and CDR2: SGHVS, FQNEAQ. As DNA, the CDR3 is TGTGCCAGCAGCTTACCCCGGGGCTCCAAAAACATTCAGTACTTC. Translation: CASSLPRGSKNIQYF.